These 30 T cell receptor beta chains share one sample of origin, sequenced in a study of blood T cell repertoires in COVID-19. Some clones are missing from TCRdb's copy, which holds only in-frame ones; the method was immunoSEQ multiplex PCR. Of a few hundred thousand clones detected, just under 90% appear once; the ten largest clones hold approximately 9.3%. The sequencing sample was made of PBMCs or T cells enriched from blood (not recorded which). The receptors stem from a woman aged 45-65 years who had recovered from COVID-19.

This chain connects TRBV30 to TRBJ2-7; 7 bases fit TRBD1. The CDR3 consists of 13 residues. Germline CDR1 and CDR2: GTSNPN and SVGIG (reference sequence). V was pared by 5 bases and J by 0 bases, with 4 bases of the junction left unmatched. The CDR3 region has the DNA TGTGCCTGGGAGGGACAGTACTCCTACGAGCAGTACTTC. Translating gives CAWEGQYSYEQYF. The full variable domain, rest sourced from reference TRBV30 and TRBJ2-7, is SQTIHQWPATLVQPVGSPLSLECTVEGTSNPNLYWYRQAAGRGLQLLFYSVGIGQISSEVPQNLSASRPQDRQFILSSKKLLLSDSGFYLCAWEGQYSYEQYFGPGTRLTVT.

V gene TRBV30 combines with J gene TRBJ1-3, with D uncertain. The CDR3 contains 15 residues. V shed 0 bases and J shed 1 base, with 10 bases lying between them. Germline CDR1 is GTSNPN and CDR2 is SVGIG (reference sequence). The CDR3 DNA sequence: TGTGCCTGGAGTGTACAAGCGGGGTCTGGAAACACCATATATTTT. As protein: CAWSVQAGSGNTIYF.

This clone turned up a few times. The V and J genes are TRBV11-2 and TRBJ1-3; D gene unclear. Per the germline V gene, CDR1 is SGHAT and CDR2 is FQNNGV. The CDR3 totals 12 residues. The germline V and J ends were trimmed by 5 bases and 6 bases, with 8 bases remaining between them. CDR3 loop: CASSPLENTIYF. The CDR3 bases are TGTGCCAGCAGCCCGTTAGAAAACACCATATATTTT.

The V gene is TRBV9, the J gene TRBJ2-2, with D perhaps matching TRBD2 (7 bases). Germline V gene data show CDR1 as SGDLS and CDR2 as YYNGEE. The CDR3 covers 19 residues. The germline V and J ends were trimmed by 2 bases and 1 base, with 21 bases remaining between them. Here the CDR3 reads CASSVGRAGALQNTGELFF. In DNA, the CDR3 is TGTGCCAGCAGCGTTGGTAGGGCGGGGGCCCTTCAGAACACCGGGGAGCTGTTTTTT.

This clone has a handful of counts. This CDR3 is also generated by other DNA sequences in the sample. The chain links TRBV15 to TRBJ1-2; D is unclear. Germline loops: CDR1 LNHNV, CDR2 YYDKDF (reference sequence). The CDR3 totals 13 residues. V lost 3 bases and J 8 bases, leaving 13 bases between the germline ends. CDR3 nucleotide sequence: TGTGCCACCAGCAGTCGAACTGGGCAGGGCTACACCTTC. Protein product: CATSSRTGQGYTF.

This sequence joins TRBV7-9 and TRBJ2-5; 9 nucleotides align to TRBD2. Trimming took 7 bases from V and 5 from J; bases not matched to a gene: 11. CDR3 length: 15 residues. In germline, CDR1 is SEHNR, CDR2 FQNEAQ (reference sequence). CDR3 nucleotides: TGTGCCAGCACCTCGGGTAGCGGGGGCGGGGAGACCCAGTACTTC. This encodes CASTSGSGGGETQYF.

The gene calls are TRBV4-1 and TRBJ2-5, with D perhaps matching TRBD2 (6 bases). The CDR3 runs to 14 residues. Germline loops: CDR1 MGHRA, CDR2 YSYEKL. The ends were cut back, 1 base at V and 9 bases at J, with 15 bases in the middle. The CDR3 region is CASSQVPLARAQYF. The CDR3 DNA reads TGCGCCAGCAGCCAAGTCCCACTAGCCCGGGCCCAGTACTTC.

V is TRBV19 and J is TRBJ2-5; D is possibly TRBD2 (5 bases). The CDR3 consists of 13 residues. CDR1 is LNHDA and CDR2 is SQIVND in the germline V gene (reference sequence). V lost 6 bases and J lost 3, with 11 bases in between. The CDR3 bases are TGTGCCAGTAGCCCGAACGGGAAAGAGACCCAGTACTTC. Its translation is CASSPNGKETQYF.

This clone has just one count. V usage is TRBV6-5 and J usage is TRBJ1-2; 8 bases are shared with TRBD1. V dropped 5 bases and J dropped 2; count of bases not matched to a gene: 4. Germline CDR1 MNHEY, CDR2 SVGAGI. The CDR3 is 14 residues long. The CDR3 DNA is TGTGCCAGCAGTCTTGGGACAGGAAACTATGGCTACACCTTC. Protein: CASSLGTGNYGYTF.

The chain has TRBV9 and TRBJ1-2, with D possibly being TRBD1 (5 bases). Germline V gives CDR1 SGDLS, CDR2 YYNGEE. The CDR3 covers 15 residues. The V gene lost 0 bases and the J gene lost 4 bases, with 13 bases spanning the gap. CDR3 region: CASSVDPGLPYGYTF. The CDR3 nucleotides read TGTGCCAGCAGCGTAGACCCAGGGTTGCCCTATGGCTACACCTTC.

This chain links TRBV9 with TRBJ1-2, with TRBD1 matching over 9 bases. Germline CDR1 and CDR2: SGDLS and YYNGEE. This CDR3 has 14 amino acids. V lost 3 bases to trimming and J lost 5 bases; unmatched junction nucleotides: 5. CDR3 sequence (DNA): TGTGCCAGCAGCGATACAGGGGGCATTTATGGCTACACCTTC. It encodes CASSDTGGIYGYTF.

This rearrangement joins TRBV30 to TRBJ1-2, with 8 positions matching TRBD1. CDR3 length: 13 amino acids. The germline V gene has CDR1 GTSNPN and CDR2 SVGIG (reference sequence). V shed 2 bases and J 5 bases; nucleotides not matched to a gene: 4. The CDR3: CAWSWGQEYGYTF. The CDR3 DNA sequence: TGTGCCTGGAGTTGGGGACAGGAGTATGGCTACACCTTC.

The chain is built from TRBV7-8 and TRBJ2-7; 11 bases are shared with TRBD1. Germline-derived CDR1 and CDR2 are SGHVS and FQNEAQ. The CDR3 length is 15 residues. Trimming cost V 3 bases and J 3 bases; bases outside gene matches: 4. The CDR3 bases are TGTGCCAGCAGCTTCGGGACAGGGGGTCTCTACGAGCAGTACTTC. This encodes CASSFGTGGLYEQYF.

The chain is built from TRBV19 and TRBJ2-7, with a tentative D call TRBD1 (5 bases). The CDR3 runs to 14 residues. Trimming cost V 5 bases and J 5 bases, with 16 bases left between them. Germline loops: CDR1 LNHDA, CDR2 SQIVND (reference sequence). CDR3 bases: TGTGCCAGTAGTCCCACATGGCAGGGCCACGAGCAGTACTTC. Encoded protein: CASSPTWQGHEQYF.

This clone was recorded only once. The chain recombines TRBV9 with TRBJ2-5; no firm D call. Trimming removed 1 base at V and 1 base at J, with 5 bases between. The CDR3 extends over 13 amino acids. Germline V gene lookup returns CDR1 SGDLS and CDR2 YYNGEE. CDR3 region: CASSVSRQETQYF. As DNA, the CDR3 is TGTGCCAGCAGCGTAAGCCGCCAAGAGACCCAGTACTTC.

The chain links TRBV28 to TRBJ1-3, with TRBD1 matching 7 bases. The germline V gene encodes CDR1 MDHEN and CDR2 SYDVKM. V shed 3 bases, J shed 2 bases, and the junction held 4 bases outside the gene matches. CDR3 length equals 15 residues. CDR3 bases: TGTGCCAGCAGTTTGAGGACAGGACCTGGAAACACCATATATTTT. This codes for CASSLRTGPGNTIYF. Variable domain in full (rest from reference TRBV28 and TRBJ1-3): DVKVTQSSRYLVKRTGEKVFLECVQDMDHENMFWYRQDPGLGLRLIYFSYDVKMKEKGDIPEGYSVSREKKERFSLILESASTNQTSMYLCASSLRTGPGNTIYFGEGSWLTVV.

On this clone: The junction differs from germline at one of its ends, possibly a read error. The gene calls are TRBV6-5 and TRBJ1-5, with D tentatively TRBD1 (6 bases). The CDR3 spans 15 residues. CDR1 is MNHEY, CDR2 SVGAGI, per germline. CDR3 DNA sequence: TGTGCCAGCAAACCCGACAGGATTAGCAGTCAGCCCCAGCATTTT. Translating gives CASKPDRISSQPQHF.

This chain uses TRBV29-1 with TRBJ2-1; TRBD2 is a possible D gene (5 bases). This CDR3 spans 14 amino acids. V lost 4 bases and J 12 bases, leaving 22 bases between the germline ends. CDR1 and CDR2 (germline): SQVTM, ANQGSEA. CDR3 in DNA: TGCAGCGTTGGGCAATGGGAATCGGTTCGGGGGCAGTTCTTC. Its translation is CSVGQWESVRGQFF.

This clone was counted once. At one end the junction does not follow the germline gene, possibly because of a read error. The genes are TRBV7-7 and TRBJ2-2, with TRBD2 matching 13 bases. Germline V gives CDR1 SSHAT, CDR2 FNYEAQ (reference sequence). The CDR3 loop spans 16 amino acids. CDR3 sequence (DNA): TGTGCTAGCAGCCCCCAACTAGCGGGGGGGCCCGGGGAGCTGTTTTTT. This codes for CASSPQLAGGPGELFF.

This chain's CDR3 is CATESGGGTQYF. The CDR3 nucleotides read TGTGCCACCGAGAGCGGGGGAGGGACCCAGTACTTC. V usage is TRBV28 and J usage is TRBJ2-5, with 8 bases aligning to TRBD2. This CDR3 contains 12 residues. V shed 10 bases and J 7 bases; nucleotides not matched to a gene: 8. The V gene's germline CDR1 is MDHEN and CDR2 SYDVKM.

This chain joins TRBV7-5 and TRBJ1-5. TRBV7-5 is a known pseudogene. This CDR3 region has 16 residues. Here the CDR3 DNA reads TGTGCCAGTACCCATGGGGGGATCGGGATCAATCAGCCCCAGCATTTT. Residues: CASTHGGIGINQPQHF.

The V and J genes are TRBV7-9 and TRBJ1-4, with D possibly being TRBD1 (5 bases). Germline values: CDR1 SEHNR, CDR2 FQNEAQ (reference sequence). The CDR3 length is 14 residues. Trimming cost V 3 bases and J 5 bases, with 10 bases left between them. CDR3 in amino acids: CASSFWDFNEKLFF. CDR3 sequence (DNA): TGTGCCAGCAGCTTTTGGGACTTCAATGAAAAACTGTTTTTT.

The rearrangement uses TRBV2 and TRBJ2-2; 8 bases map to TRBD1. The V segment lost 5 bases and the J segment 6 bases; nucleotides outside the gene matches: 8. Germline V gene data show CDR1 as SNHLY and CDR2 as FYNNEI. The CDR3 covers 15 residues. The CDR3 region is CASSRDQGAAGELFF. The CDR3, as DNA: TGTGCCAGCAGTAGGGACCAGGGGGCGGCCGGGGAGCTGTTTTTT. Using reference TRBV2 and TRBJ2-2 for the parts outside the CDR3, the full variable domain is EPEVTQTPSHQVTQMGQEVILRCVPISNHLYFYWYRQILGQKVEFLVSFYNNEISEKSEIFDDQFSVERPDGSNFTLKIRSTKLEDSAMYFCASSRDQGAAGELFFGEGSRLTVL.

The chain recombines TRBV28 with TRBJ1-5, with D unresolved. Trimming left V 7 bases short and J 0 bases short, with 16 bases between. Germline assignment: CDR1 MDHEN and CDR2 SYDVKM. The CDR3 extends over 16 amino acids. CDR3 protein: CASNFYFAGSNQPQHF. CDR3 nucleotides: TGTGCCAGCAATTTTTATTTCGCGGGTAGCAATCAGCCCCAGCATTTT.

The V and J genes are TRBV6-5 and TRBJ1-1; 8 bases are a match to TRBD1. From germline, CDR1 is MNHEY and CDR2 SVGAGI. The V and J ends lost 8 bases and 3 bases, in that order; junction bases with no gene match: 5. This CDR3 has 13 residues. This chain's CDR3 is CASGQGFDTEAFF. The CDR3 DNA sequence: TGTGCCAGCGGACAGGGTTTCGACACTGAAGCTTTCTTT.

The chain combines TRBV25-1 with TRBJ1-6; a possible D gene is TRBD1 (5 bases). Trimming removed 6 bases at V and 4 bases at J, with 10 bases between. The CDR3 spans 14 residues. Germline V gene sequence: CDR1 MGHDK, CDR2 SYGVNS. CDR3 in amino acids: CASRETVYNSPLHF. The CDR3 nucleotides are TGTGCCAGCAGGGAGACAGTATATAATTCACCCCTCCACTTT.

The CDR3 sequence: CASSEVGGLGELFF. CDR3 nucleotides: TGTGCCAGCAGTGAAGTAGGGGGTCTTGGGGAGCTGTTTTTT. V usage is TRBV2 and J usage is TRBJ2-2; D perhaps matches TRBD1 (6 bases). The germline V and J ends were trimmed by 1 base and 8 bases, with 11 bases remaining between them. This CDR3 contains 14 residues. CDR1 SNHLY and CDR2 FYNNEI come from the germline V gene.

This chain joins TRBV25-1 and TRBJ1-1, with D maybe TRBD1 (5 bases). The germline V gene encodes CDR1 MGHDK and CDR2 SYGVNS. This CDR3 is built from 12 residues. V lost 1 base and J lost 7, with 7 bases in between. CDR3 residues: CASSEWGYEAFF. The DNA for the CDR3 is TGTGCCAGCAGTGAATGGGGCTATGAAGCTTTCTTT.

This clone was recorded once. Here the CDR3 reads CASSLQGGTGRETQYF. In DNA, the CDR3 is TGTGCCAGCAGCCTACAAGGAGGGACAGGTCGAGAGACCCAGTACTTC. This chain uses TRBV2 with TRBJ2-5; 8 nucleotides match TRBD1. Germline V gene data show CDR1 as SNHLY and CDR2 as FYNNEI. This CDR3 spans 16 amino acids. V was pared by 6 bases and J by 4 bases, with 13 bases of the junction left unmatched.

V gene TRBV27 combines with J gene TRBJ2-7; no clear D gene. The CDR3 consists of 17 residues. The V end was cut by 4 bases, the J end by 0 bases, with 19 bases between. Looked up from germline, CDR1 is MNHEY and CDR2 is SMNVEV (reference sequence). The CDR3 coding sequence is TGTGCCAGCAGTTCCGTTGCCCCAGGCGTTATCTCCTACGAGCAGTACTTC. Amino acid sequence: CASSSVAPGVISYEQYF.